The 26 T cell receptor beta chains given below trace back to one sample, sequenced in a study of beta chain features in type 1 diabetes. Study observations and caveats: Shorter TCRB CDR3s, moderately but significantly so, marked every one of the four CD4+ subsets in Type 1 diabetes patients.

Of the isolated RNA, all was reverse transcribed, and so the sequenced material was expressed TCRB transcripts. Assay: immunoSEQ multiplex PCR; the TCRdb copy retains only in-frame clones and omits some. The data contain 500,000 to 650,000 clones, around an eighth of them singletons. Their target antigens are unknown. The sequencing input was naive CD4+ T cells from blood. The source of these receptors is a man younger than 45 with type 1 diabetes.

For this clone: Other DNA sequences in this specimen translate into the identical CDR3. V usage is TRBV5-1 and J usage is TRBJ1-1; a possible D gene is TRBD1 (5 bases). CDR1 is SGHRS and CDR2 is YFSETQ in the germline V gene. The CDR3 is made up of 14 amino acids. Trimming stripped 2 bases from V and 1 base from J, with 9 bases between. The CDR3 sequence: CASSFQGQNTEAFF. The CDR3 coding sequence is TGCGCCAGCAGCTTTCAGGGCCAGAACACTGAAGCTTTCTTT. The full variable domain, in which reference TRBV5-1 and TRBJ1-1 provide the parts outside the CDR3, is KAGVTQTPRYLIKTRGQQVTLSCSPISGHRSVSWYQQTPGQGLQFLFEYFSETQRNKGNFPGRFSGRQFSNSRSEMNVSTLELGDSALYLCASSFQGQNTEAFFGQGTRLTVV.

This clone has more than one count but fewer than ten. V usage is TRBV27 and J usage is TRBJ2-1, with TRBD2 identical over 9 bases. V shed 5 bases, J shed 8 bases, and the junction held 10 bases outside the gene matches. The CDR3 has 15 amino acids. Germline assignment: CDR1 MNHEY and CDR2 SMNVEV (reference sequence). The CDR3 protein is CASSTIAGVRDEQFF. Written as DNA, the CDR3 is TGTGCCAGCAGTACAATAGCGGGGGTCCGCGATGAGCAGTTCTTC.

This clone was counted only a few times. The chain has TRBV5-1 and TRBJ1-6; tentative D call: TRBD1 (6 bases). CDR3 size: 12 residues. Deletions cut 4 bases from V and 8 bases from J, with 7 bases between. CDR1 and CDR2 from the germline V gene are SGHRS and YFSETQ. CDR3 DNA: TGCGCCAGCAGCGGGGGCGATTCACCCCTCCACTTT. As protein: CASSGGDSPLHF.

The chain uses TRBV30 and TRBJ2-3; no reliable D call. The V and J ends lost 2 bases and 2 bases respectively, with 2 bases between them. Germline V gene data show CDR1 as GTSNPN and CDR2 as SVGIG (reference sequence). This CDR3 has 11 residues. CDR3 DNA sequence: TGTGCCTGGAGTTACACAGATACGCAGTATTTT. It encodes CAWSYTDTQYF. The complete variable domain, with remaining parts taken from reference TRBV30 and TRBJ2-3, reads SQTIHQWPATLVQPVGSPLSLECTVEGTSNPNLYWYRQAAGRGLQLLFYSVGIGQISSEVPQNLSASRPQDRQFILSSKKLLLSDSGFYLCAWSYTDTQYFGPGTRLTVL.

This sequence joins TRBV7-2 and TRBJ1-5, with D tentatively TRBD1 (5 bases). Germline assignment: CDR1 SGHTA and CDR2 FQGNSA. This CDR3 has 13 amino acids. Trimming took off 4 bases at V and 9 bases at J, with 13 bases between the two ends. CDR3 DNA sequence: TGTGCCAGCAGCTATGAACAGGATCGGCCCCAGCATTTT. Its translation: CASSYEQDRPQHF. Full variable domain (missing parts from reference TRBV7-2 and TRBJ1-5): GAGVSQSPSNKVTEKGKDVELRCDPISGHTALYWYRQSLGQGLEFLIYFQGNSAPDKSGLPSDRFSAERTGGSVSTLTIQRTQQEDSAVYLCASSYEQDRPQHFGDGTRLSIL.

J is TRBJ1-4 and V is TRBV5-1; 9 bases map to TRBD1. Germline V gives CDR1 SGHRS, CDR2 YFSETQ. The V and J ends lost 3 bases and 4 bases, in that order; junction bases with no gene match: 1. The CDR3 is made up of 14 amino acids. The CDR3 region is CASSWDRVNEKLFF. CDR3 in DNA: TGCGCCAGCAGCTGGGACAGGGTTAATGAAAAACTGTTTTTT.

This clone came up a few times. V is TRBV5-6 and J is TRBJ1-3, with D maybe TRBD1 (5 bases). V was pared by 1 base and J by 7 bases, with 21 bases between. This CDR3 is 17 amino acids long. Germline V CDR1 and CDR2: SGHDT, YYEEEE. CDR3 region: CASSLILGSRDVNTIYF. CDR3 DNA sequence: TGTGCCAGCAGCTTGATACTCGGATCTCGGGACGTGAACACCATATATTTT.

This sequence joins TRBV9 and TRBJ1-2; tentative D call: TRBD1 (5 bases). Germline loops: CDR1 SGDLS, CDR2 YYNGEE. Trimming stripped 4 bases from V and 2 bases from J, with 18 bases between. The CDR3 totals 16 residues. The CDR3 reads CASSPRSRASNYGYTF. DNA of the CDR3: TGTGCCAGCAGCCCCCGGAGCAGGGCATCGAACTATGGCTACACCTTC.

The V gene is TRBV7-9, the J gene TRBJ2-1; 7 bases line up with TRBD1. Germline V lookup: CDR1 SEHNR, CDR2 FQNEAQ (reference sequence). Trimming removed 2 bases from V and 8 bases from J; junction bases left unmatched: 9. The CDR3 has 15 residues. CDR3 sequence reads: CASSLRAGGIDEQFF. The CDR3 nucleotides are TGTGCCAGCAGCTTAAGGGCAGGGGGTATCGATGAGCAGTTCTTC.

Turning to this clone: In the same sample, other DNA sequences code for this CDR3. In nucleotides, the CDR3 is TGTGCCAGCAGCGTACTGGGCGATACGCAGTATTTT. The encoded protein is CASSVLGDTQYF. V usage is TRBV9 and J usage is TRBJ2-3, with no clear D. V lost 1 base to trimming and J lost 6 bases, with 6 bases between them. The CDR3 totals 12 residues. The germline gives CDR1 SGDLS, CDR2 YYNGEE.

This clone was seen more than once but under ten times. The CDR3 is CASSRNRESYGYTF. The DNA for the CDR3 is TGTGCCAGCAGCAGAAACAGGGAGAGTTATGGCTACACCTTC. The genes are TRBV11-2 and TRBJ1-2; weak D call: TRBD1 (6 bases). The germline V and J ends were trimmed by 5 bases and 5 bases, with 15 bases remaining between them. The CDR3 runs to 14 residues. In germline, CDR1 is SGHAT, CDR2 FQNNGV.

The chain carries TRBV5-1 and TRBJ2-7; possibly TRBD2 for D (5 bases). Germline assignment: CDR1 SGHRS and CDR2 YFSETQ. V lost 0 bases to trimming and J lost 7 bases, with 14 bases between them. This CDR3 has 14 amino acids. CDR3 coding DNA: TGCGCCAGCAGCTTGGCAGCGGAGCTCGGGGAGCAGTACTTC. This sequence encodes CASSLAAELGEQYF.

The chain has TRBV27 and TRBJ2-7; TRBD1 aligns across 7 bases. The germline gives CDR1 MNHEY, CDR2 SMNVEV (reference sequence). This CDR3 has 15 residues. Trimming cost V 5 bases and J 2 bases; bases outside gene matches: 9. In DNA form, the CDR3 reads TGTGCCAGCAGTAGCTATCACAGGGGCACCTACGAGCAGTACTTC. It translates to CASSSYHRGTYEQYF.

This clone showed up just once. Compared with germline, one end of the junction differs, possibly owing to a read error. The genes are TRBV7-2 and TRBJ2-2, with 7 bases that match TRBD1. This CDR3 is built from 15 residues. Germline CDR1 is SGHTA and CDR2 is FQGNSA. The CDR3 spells CASSSQTGNTGELLF. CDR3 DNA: TGTGCCAGCAGCAGTCAGACAGGGAACACCGGGGAGCTGCTTTTT.

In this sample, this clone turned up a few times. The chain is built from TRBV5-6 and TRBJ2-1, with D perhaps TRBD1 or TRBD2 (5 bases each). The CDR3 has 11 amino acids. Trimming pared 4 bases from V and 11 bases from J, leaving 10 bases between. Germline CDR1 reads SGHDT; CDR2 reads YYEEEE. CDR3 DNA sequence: TGTGCCAGCAGCGAGTGGGGGAAGCAGTTCTTC. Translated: CASSEWGKQFF.

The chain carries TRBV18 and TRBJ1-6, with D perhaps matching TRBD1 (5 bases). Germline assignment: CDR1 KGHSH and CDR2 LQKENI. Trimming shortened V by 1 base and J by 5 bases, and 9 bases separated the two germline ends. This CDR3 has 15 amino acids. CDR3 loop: CASSPRGDHNSPLHF. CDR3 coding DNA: TGTGCCAGCTCACCACGGGGCGACCATAATTCACCCCTCCACTTT.

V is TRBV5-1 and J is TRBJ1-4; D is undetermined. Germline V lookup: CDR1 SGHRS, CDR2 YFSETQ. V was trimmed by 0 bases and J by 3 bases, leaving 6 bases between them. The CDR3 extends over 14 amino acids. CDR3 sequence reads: CASSLEAANEKLFF. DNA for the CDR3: TGCGCCAGCAGCTTGGAAGCGGCTAATGAAAAACTGTTTTTT.

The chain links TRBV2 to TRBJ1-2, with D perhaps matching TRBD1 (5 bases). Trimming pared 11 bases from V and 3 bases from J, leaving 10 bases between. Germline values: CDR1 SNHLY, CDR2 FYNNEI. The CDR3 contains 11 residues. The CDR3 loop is CAGGRDYGYTF. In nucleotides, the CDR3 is TGTGCCGGCGGCAGGGACTATGGCTACACCTTC.

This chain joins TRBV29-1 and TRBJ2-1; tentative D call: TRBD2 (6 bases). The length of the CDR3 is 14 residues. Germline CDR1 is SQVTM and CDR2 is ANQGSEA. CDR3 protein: CSGGTASSYNEQFF. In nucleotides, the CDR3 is TGCAGTGGGGGGACCGCCAGCTCCTACAATGAGCAGTTCTTC.

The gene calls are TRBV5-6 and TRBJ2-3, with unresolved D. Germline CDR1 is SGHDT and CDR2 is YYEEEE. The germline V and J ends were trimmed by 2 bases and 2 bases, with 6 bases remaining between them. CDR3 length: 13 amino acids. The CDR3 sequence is CASSLWYTDTQYF. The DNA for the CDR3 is TGTGCCAGCAGCTTATGGTACACAGATACGCAGTATTTT. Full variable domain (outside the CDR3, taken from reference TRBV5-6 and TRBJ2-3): DAGVTQSPTHLIKTRGQQVTLRCSPKSGHDTVSWYQQALGQGPQFIFQYYEEEERQRGNFPDRFSGHQFPNYSSELNVNALLLGDSALYLCASSLWYTDTQYFGPGTRLTVL.

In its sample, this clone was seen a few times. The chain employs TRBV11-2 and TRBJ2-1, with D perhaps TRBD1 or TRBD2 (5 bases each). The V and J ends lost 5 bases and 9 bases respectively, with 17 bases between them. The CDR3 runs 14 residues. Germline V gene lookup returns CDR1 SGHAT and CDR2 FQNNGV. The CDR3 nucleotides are TGTGCCAGCAGCCGCGGGCCCGGGGCGGTTGAGCAGTTCTTC. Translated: CASSRGPGAVEQFF.

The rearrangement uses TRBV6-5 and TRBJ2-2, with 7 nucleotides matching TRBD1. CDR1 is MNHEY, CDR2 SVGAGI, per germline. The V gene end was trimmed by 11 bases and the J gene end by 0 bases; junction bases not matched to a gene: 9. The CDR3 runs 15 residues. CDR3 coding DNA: TGTGCCTCGGGCTCCGGGACAGCGAACACCGGGGAGCTGTTTTTT. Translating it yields CASGSGTANTGELFF.

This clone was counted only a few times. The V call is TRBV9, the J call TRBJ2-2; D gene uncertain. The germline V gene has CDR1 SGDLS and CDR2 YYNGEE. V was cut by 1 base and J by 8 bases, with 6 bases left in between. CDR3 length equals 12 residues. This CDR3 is CASSVFAGELFF. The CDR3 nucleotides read TGTGCCAGCAGCGTATTTGCGGGGGAGCTGTTTTTT.

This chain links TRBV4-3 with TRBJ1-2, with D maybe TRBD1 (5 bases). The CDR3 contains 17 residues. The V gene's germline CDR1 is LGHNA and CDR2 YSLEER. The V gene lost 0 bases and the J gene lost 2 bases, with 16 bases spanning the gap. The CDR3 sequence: CASSQELGGALNYGYTF. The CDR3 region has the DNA TGCGCCAGCAGCCAAGAGTTGGGCGGGGCCCTAAACTATGGCTACACCTTC.

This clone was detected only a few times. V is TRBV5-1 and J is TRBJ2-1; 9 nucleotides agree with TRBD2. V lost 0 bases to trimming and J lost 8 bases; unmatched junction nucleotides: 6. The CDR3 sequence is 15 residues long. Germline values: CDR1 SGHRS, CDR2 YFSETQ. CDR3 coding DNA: TGCGCCAGCAGCTTGGCTCTAGCGGGGTCGGATGAGCAGTTCTTC. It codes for CASSLALAGSDEQFF.

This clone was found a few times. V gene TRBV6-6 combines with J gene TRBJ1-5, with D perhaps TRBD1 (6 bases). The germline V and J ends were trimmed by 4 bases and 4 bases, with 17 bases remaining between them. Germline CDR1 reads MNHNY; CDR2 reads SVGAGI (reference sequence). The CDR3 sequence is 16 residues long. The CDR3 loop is CASSFSTGTQNQPQHF. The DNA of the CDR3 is TGTGCCAGCAGTTTCTCGACCGGGACACAGAATCAGCCCCAGCATTTT.